Reported below is one T cell receptor (beta chain). This sample was included in a study of technical replicates of blood from several donors. The method was immunoSEQ multiplex PCR; TCRdb's version includes in-frame clones alone and lacks a portion of them. The table lists more than 90,000 clones, roughly 96% of them singletons. CDR1 is MNHNS, CDR2 SASEGT, per germline. V was pared by 5 bases and J by 5 bases, with 15 bases between. The length of the CDR3 is 14 residues. Sample: T cells isolated from PBMCs. The gene calls are TRBV6-1 and TRBJ2-5; maybe TRBD2 (5 bases). This clonotype was sampled from a human donor in good health. DNA for the CDR3: TGTGCCAGCAGTTGGACTCAAGCCGGCGAGACCCAGTACTTC. Protein sequence: CASSWTQAGETQYF.